Below, one T cell receptor beta chain is given with its context. The sample originates from a study of cytomegalovirus exposure and HLA in healthy donors. Trimming removed 6 bases from V and 3 bases from J; junction bases left unmatched: 8. Germline loops: CDR1 SGDLS, CDR2 YYNGEE. The CDR3 sequence is 16 residues long. Primers for the PCR totalled 60 Vbeta and 13 Jbeta. The protocol was immunoSEQ multiplex PCR, while the TCRdb copy is restricted to in-frame clones and leaves out a portion. This sample's table has 200,000 to 250,000 clones. This TCR was sampled from a woman aged 30 to 39 in good health and CMV-seropositive. The sequencing input was PBMCs. The V call is TRBV9, the J call TRBJ2-1; the match to TRBD2 covers 11 bases. The CDR3, as DNA: TGTGCCAGCACCAGCCCCCTAGCGGGGGGCTACAATGAGCAGTTCTTC. Protein: CASTSPLAGGYNEQFF.